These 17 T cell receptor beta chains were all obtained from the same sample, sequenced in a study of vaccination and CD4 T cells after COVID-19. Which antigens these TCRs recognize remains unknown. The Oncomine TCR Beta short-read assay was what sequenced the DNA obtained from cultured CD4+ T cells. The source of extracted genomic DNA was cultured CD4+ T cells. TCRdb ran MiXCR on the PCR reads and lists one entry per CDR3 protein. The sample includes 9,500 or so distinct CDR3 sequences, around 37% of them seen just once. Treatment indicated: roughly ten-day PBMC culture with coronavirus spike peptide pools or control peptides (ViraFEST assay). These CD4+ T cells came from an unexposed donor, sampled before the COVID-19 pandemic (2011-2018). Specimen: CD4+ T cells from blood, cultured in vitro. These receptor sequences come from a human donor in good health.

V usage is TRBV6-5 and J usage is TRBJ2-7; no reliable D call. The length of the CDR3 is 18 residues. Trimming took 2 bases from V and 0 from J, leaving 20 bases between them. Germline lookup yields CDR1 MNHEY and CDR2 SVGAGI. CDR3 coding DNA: TGTGCCAGCAGTTACGGGATTTCCTGGGGTACGAGCTCCTACGAGCAGTACTTC. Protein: CASSYGISWGTSSYEQYF.

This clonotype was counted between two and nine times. CDR3 nucleotides: TGTGCCAGCAGGTCCGGACAGGCAGGCCCTGAAGCTTTCTTT. The encoded protein is CASRSGQAGPEAFF. The chain recombines TRBV7-2 with TRBJ1-1; TRBD1 agrees at 7 bases. This CDR3 spans 14 amino acids. Per germline, CDR1 SGHTA and CDR2 FQGNSA. Trimming took 6 bases from V and 6 from J; bases not matched to a gene: 10.

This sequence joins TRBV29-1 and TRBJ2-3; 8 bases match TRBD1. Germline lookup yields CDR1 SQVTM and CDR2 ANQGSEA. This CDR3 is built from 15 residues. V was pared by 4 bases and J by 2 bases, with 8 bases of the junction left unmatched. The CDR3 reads CSVATQGAATDTQYF. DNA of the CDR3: TGCAGCGTTGCAACCCAGGGGGCGGCCACAGATACGCAGTATTTT.

The CDR3 sequence is CASSPSTGTSNQPQHF. In nucleotides, the CDR3 is TGTGCCAGCAGCCCCTCTACAGGGACTAGCAATCAGCCCCAGCATTTT. This sequence joins TRBV11-2 and TRBJ1-5; possibly TRBD1 for D (6 bases). This CDR3 is 16 amino acids long. The ends were cut back, 5 bases at V and 0 bases at J, with 14 bases in the middle. Germline lookup yields CDR1 SGHAT and CDR2 FQNNGV.

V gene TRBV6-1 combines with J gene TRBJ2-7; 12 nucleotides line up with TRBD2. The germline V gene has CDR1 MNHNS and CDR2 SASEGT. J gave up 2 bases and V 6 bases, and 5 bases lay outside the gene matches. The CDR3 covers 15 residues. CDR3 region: CASREGLAGPYEQYF. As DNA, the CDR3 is TGTGCCAGCAGAGAGGGACTAGCGGGTCCCTACGAGCAGTACTTC.

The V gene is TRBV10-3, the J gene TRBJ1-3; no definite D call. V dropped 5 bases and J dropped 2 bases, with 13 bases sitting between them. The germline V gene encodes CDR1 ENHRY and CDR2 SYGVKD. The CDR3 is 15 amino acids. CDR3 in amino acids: CAISWPGSAGNTIYF. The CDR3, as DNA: TGTGCCATCAGTTGGCCTGGGAGTGCTGGAAACACCATATATTTT.

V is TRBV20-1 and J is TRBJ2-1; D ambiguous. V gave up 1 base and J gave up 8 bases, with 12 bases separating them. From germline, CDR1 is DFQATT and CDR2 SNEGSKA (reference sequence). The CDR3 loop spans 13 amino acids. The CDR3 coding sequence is TGCAGTGCTAGAGGTTCCGGGTATCATGAGCAGTTCTTC. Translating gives CSARGSGYHEQFF.

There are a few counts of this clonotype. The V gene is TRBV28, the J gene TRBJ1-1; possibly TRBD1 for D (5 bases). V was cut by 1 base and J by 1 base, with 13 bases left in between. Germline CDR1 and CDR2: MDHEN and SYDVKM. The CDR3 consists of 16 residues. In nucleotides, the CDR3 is TGTGCCAGCAGTTTATTAGGTTCAGGGCCGAACACTGAAGCTTTCTTT. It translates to CASSLLGSGPNTEAFF.

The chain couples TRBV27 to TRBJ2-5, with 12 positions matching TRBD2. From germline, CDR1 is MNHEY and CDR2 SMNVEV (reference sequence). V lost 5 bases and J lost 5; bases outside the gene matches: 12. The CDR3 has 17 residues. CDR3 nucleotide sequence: TGTGCCAGCAGTCCAACCGGACTAGCGGGAAGGAGGGAGACCCAGTACTTC. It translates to CASSPTGLAGRRETQYF.

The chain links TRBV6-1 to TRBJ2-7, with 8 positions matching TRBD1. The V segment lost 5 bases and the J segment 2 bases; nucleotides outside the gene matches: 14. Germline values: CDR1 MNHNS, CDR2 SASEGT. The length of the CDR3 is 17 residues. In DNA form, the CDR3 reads TGTGCCAGCAGTAAGCTCCCGGCCGGGACAGGAGCCTACGAGCAGTACTTC. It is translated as CASSKLPAGTGAYEQYF.

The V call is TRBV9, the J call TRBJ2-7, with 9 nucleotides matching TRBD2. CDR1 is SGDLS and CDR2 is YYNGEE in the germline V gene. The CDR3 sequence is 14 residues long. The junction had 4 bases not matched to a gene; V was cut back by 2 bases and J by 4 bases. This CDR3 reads CASSVSTSGYEQYF. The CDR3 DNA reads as TGTGCCAGCAGCGTCTCGACTAGCGGTTACGAGCAGTACTTC.

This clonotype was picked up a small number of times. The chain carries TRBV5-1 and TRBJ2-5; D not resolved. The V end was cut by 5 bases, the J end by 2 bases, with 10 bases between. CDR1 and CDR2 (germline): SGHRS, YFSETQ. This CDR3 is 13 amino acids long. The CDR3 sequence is CASRTLPQETQYF. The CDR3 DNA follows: TGCGCCAGCAGAACCTTGCCTCAAGAGACCCAGTACTTC.

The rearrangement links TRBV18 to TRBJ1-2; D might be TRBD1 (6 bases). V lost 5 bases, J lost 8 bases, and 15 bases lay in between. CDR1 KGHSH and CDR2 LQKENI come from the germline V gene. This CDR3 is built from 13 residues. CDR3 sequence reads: CASSADRRMGYTF. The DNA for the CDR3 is TGTGCCAGCTCAGCAGACAGGCGAATGGGCTACACCTTC.

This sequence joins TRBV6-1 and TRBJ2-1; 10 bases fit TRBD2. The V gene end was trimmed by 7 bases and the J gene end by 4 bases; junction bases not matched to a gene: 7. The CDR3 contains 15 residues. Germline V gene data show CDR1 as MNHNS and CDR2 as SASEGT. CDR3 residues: CASTRAGGRYNEQFF. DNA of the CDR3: TGTGCCAGCACCCGAGCGGGAGGGAGATACAATGAGCAGTTCTTC.

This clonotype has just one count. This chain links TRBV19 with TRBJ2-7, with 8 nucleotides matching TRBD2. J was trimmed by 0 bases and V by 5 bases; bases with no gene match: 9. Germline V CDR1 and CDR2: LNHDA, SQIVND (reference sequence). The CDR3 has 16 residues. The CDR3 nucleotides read TGTGCCAGTAGTTCCTTCGCCGGGACTAGCTCCTACGAGCAGTACTTC. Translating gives CASSSFAGTSSYEQYF.

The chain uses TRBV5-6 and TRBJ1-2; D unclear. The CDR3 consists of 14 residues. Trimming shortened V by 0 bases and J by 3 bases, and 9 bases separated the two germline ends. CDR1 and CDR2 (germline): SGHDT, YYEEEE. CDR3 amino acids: CASSLAAKDYGYTF. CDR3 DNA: TGTGCCAGCAGCTTGGCGGCCAAGGACTATGGCTACACCTTC.

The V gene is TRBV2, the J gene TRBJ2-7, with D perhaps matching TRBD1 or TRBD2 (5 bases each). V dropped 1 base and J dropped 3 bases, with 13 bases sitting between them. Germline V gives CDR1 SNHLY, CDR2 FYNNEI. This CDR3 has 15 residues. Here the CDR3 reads CASSEGSGPHYEQYF. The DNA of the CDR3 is TGTGCCAGCAGTGAAGGTTCGGGACCACACTACGAGCAGTACTTC.